This section outlines one TCR beta chain sequence together with its context. No antigen is known for it. The sample originates from a study of cytomegalovirus exposure and HLA in healthy donors. Regarding the study as a whole: Per a later analysis, approximately 16,000 TCR beta sequences showed association with HLA alleles at 0.05 false discovery rate.

PCR was performed using 60 Vbeta and 13 Jbeta primers. Produced via immunoSEQ multiplex PCR; TCRdb's table is partial and in-frame only. The sample has approximately 84,000 clones; approximately 78% are singletons. This CDR3 is 14 amino acids long. Germline V gene lookup returns CDR1 MGHDK and CDR2 SYGVNS. Trimming removed 6 bases from V and 4 bases from J, with 13 bases in between. The donors comprised healthy bone marrow donors. The sequenced material came from PBMCs. The TCR was taken from a male donor in good health and CMV-seropositive. The rearrangement links TRBV25-1 to TRBJ2-1; a possible D gene is TRBD2 (6 bases). CDR3 region: CASRGGNLYNEQFF. The CDR3 nucleotides read TGTGCCAGCAGGGGCGGGAACCTTTACAATGAGCAGTTCTTC.